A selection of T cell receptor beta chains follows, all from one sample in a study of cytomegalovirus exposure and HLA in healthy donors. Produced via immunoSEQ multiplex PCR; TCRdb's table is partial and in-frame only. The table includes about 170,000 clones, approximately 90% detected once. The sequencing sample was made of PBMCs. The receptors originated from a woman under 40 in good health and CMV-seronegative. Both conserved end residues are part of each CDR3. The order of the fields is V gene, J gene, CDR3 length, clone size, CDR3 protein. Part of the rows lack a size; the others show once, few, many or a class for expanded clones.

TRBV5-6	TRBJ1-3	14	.	CASSVTGTGNTIYF
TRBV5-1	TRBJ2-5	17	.	CASSLNFQGGLQETQYF
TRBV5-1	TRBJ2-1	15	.	CASSTSGGATDEQFF
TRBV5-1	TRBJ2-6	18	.	CASSLGGQGSSGANVLTF
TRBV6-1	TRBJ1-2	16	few	CASSEQGARGNYGYTF
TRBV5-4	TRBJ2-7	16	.	CASSSFSGGVSYEQYF
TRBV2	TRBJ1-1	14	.	CASSEGGGDTEAFF
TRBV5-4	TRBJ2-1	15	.	CASTPRNRGLNEQFF
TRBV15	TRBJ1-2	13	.	CATSRESLYGYTF
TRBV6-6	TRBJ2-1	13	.	CASSHLRLNEQFF
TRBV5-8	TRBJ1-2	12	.	CASSLGSYGYTF
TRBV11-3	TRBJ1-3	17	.	CASSPTGGVEAGNTIYF
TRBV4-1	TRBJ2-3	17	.	CASSRDLLAGSTDTQYF
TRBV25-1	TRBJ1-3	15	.	CASSYQTGSRNTIYF
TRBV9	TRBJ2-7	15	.	CASSASGLAGGEQYF
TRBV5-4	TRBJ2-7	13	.	CASSLGQSYEQYF
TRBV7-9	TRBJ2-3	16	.	CASSPTSGGLTDTQYF
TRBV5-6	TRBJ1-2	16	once	CASSLIAGQGSDGYTF
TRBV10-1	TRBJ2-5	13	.	CASSESGRETQYF
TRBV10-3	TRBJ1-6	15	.	CAISEFGTGGSPLHF
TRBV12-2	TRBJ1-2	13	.	CASRFGTACGYTF
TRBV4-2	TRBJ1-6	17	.	CASSQDGSGSPRAPLHF
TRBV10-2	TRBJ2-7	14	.	CASSESGRVYEQYF
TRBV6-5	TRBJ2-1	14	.	CASSMGTAYNEQFF
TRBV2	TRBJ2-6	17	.	CASRGTSKSSGANVLTF
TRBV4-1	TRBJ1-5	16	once	CASSQGTARGYQPQHF
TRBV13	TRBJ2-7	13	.	CASSSRTSYEQYF
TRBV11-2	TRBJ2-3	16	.	CASSLELRQGADTQYF